The source of this T cell receptor (beta chain) is a study of T cell repertoires in cytomegalovirus infection. This clonotype was seen a handful of times. At one end, the junction sequence differs from germline, possibly due to a read error. From the reads, TCRdb called clonotypes with MiXCR, one entry per CDR3 protein. The sample holds fewer than 200,000 distinct CDR3 sequences, 13% to 15% seen once. The CDR3 totals 16 residues. The germline V gene has CDR1 MGHRA and CDR2 YSYEKL. The receptor was isolated from a human donor in good health (CMV status not recorded). Some clones in this sample may be carry-over from other donors' samples. Material for sequencing was PBMCs. This sequence joins TRBV4-1 and TRBJ2-1, with 11 bases identical to TRBD2. The DNA for the CDR3 is TGTGCCAGCAGCCAAGATCGGACTAGCGGGTACAATGAGCAGTTCTTC. Protein: CASSQDRTSGYNEQFF.